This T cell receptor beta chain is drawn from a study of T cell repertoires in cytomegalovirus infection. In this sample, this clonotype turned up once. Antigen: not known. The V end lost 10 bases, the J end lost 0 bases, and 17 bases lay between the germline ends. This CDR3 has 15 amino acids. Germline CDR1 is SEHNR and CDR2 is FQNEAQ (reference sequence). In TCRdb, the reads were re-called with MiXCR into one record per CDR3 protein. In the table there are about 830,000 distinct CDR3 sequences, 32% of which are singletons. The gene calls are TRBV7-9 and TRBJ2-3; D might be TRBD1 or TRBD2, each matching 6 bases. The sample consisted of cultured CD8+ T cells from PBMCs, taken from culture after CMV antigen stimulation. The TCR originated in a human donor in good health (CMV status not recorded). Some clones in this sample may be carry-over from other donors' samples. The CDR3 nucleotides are TGTGCCAATGGGGGGACATTCCCTAGCACAGATACGCAGTATTTT. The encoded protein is CANGGTFPSTDTQYF.